A single sample is the source of the 4 T cell receptor beta chains below, sequenced in a study of PD-L1 blockade in urothelial cancer (dated by TCRdb to 2016 to 2017). Preparation of the library involved the immunoSEQ multiplex PCR assay. TCRdb mirrors the immuneACCESS table, restricted to in-frame sequences. Some clones are absent from its copies; in checked studies, under half trace to an unresolved V gene, and the reason for the others is unknown. This sample comprises around 60,000 clones, roughly 79% of them detected only once. Clones ranked in the top ten supply 2.5% to 3.5% of the sample. Taken with the paper, the label for time point translates to: pretreatment peripheral blood. The sequenced sample was PBMCs, obtained around atezolizumab (anti-PD-L1) treatment. The receptor set was obtained from a man aged 65 to 85 with urothelial cancer.

The chain couples TRBV30 to TRBJ2-2; TRBD2 might be the D (5 bases). The CDR3 contains 14 residues. The germline CDR1 and CDR2 sequences are GTSNPN and SVGIG (reference sequence). Trimming left V 2 bases short and J 4 bases short, with 11 bases between. CDR3 bases: TGTGCCTGGAGTCCGGGAAGAGGCACCGGGGAGCTGTTTTTT. Its protein product is CAWSPGRGTGELFF.

The gene calls are TRBV2 and TRBJ2-5; maybe TRBD2 (6 bases). CDR1 SNHLY and CDR2 FYNNEI come from the germline V gene. The CDR3 covers 12 residues. V was clipped by 6 bases and J by 4 bases, with 9 bases between them. This CDR3 is CASRGLGETQYF. In DNA, the CDR3 is TGTGCCAGCAGGGGACTGGGAGAGACCCAGTACTTC.

V and J are TRBV6-6 and TRBJ1-3; D is unresolved. The V gene lost 7 bases and the J gene lost 12 bases, with 13 bases spanning the gap. This CDR3 is 11 amino acids long. The germline gives CDR1 MNHNY, CDR2 SVGAGI (reference sequence). The CDR3 nucleotides read TGTGCCAGCACCGGACCCCGGGACATATATTTT. This translates into CASTGPRDIYF.

This chain uses TRBV7-9 with TRBJ1-2; TRBD1 agrees at 7 bases. The CDR3 totals 13 residues. Looked up from germline, CDR1 is SEHNR and CDR2 is FQNEAQ (reference sequence). Unmatched junction bases numbered 8, after V lost 5 bases and J lost 8 bases. DNA of the CDR3: TGTGCCAGCAGCCGGGGAACAGGGGCCGGCTACACCTTC. It yields the protein CASSRGTGAGYTF.